This T cell receptor (beta chain) was sequenced in a study of blood T cell repertoires in COVID-19. Study information: From T cells, B-cell-depleted T cells, or PBMCs came the material, which was cDNA or gDNA.

Between the trimmed V and J ends, which lost 6 bases and 4 bases, there was a span of 15 bases. The V gene's germline CDR1 is MNHEY and CDR2 SVGAGI. This CDR3 contains 15 residues. Participants reported their clinical history, and cohort assignment relied on those reports. Original data processing: Reference gene primer amplification in the assay estimated nucleated cell counts. Profiled with immunoSEQ multiplex PCR; TCRdb holds only in-frame clones, not every one. V, J and clone size derive from that table, while D and trimming were established from the DNA sequence. The top ten hold about 4% of the sample, which has 130,000 to 150,000 clones, roughly 87% seen once.

The chain is built from TRBV6-5 and TRBJ2-2; a possible D gene is TRBD1 (6 bases). The receptor comes from a woman between 40 and 50 years old who had been exposed to COVID-19. The material sequenced was PBMCs or T cells enriched from blood (not recorded which). CDR3 DNA: TGTGCCAGCAGCCAACAGGGCGGAGGCACCGGGGAGCTGTTTTTT. It translates to CASSQQGGGTGELFF.